This entry lists 27 T cell receptor beta chains sequenced from one sample in a study of blood T cell repertoires in COVID-19. TCRdb keeps only in-frame clones here, not all; method: immunoSEQ multiplex PCR. The table lists some 220,000 clones, about 88% of them singletons. Sequencing was done on a sample of PBMCs or T cells enriched from blood (not recorded which). The receptors here all came from a young woman who had recovered from COVID-19.

The chain employs TRBV10-1 and TRBJ2-3; 8 bases fit TRBD1. With 7 bases clipped from V and 6 bases from J, the junction kept 12 bases outside the gene matches. This CDR3 contains 15 residues. CDR1 and CDR2 (germline): WNHNN, SYGVQD (reference sequence). The CDR3 DNA reads TGCGCCAGCATTCTTAAGGACAGGGTAGGGGATACGCAGTATTTT. It is translated as CASILKDRVGDTQYF.

The CDR3 loop reads CAISRASGSYNEQFF. The DNA for the CDR3 is TGTGCCATCAGCCGTGCCAGTGGCTCCTACAATGAGCAGTTCTTC. The V gene is TRBV10-3, the J gene TRBJ2-1; no clear D. The CDR3 has 15 residues. CDR1 is ENHRY, CDR2 SYGVKD, per germline. Trimming shortened V by 6 bases and J by 0 bases, and 12 bases separated the two germline ends.

V and J are TRBV6-4 and TRBJ2-3; possibly TRBD2 for D (6 bases). V lost 0 bases and J lost 4, with 11 bases in between. In germline, CDR1 is MRHNA, CDR2 SNTAGT. This CDR3 contains 15 residues. For the CDR3, the DNA is TGTGCCAGCAGTGACTCTTGGCGGGGTTCAGATACGCAGTATTTT. It yields the protein CASSDSWRGSDTQYF.

In the case of this clone: The junction differs from germline at one of its ends, possibly a read error. The chain carries TRBV6-5 and TRBJ2-1; D is unresolved. There are 14 residues in the CDR3. Germline V gives CDR1 MNHEY, CDR2 SVGAGI. CDR3 DNA sequence: TGTGCCAGCAGCCAAACCTCAGAGTTTGCAGCGATACTCTTC. It is translated as CASSQTSEFAAILF.

The CDR3: CASSQNLDGNTIYF. As DNA, the CDR3 is TGTGCCAGCAGTCAAAACCTAGATGGAAACACCATATATTTT. The V and J genes are TRBV3-1 (or the pseudogene TRBV3-2) and TRBJ1-3; D gene ambiguous. This CDR3 is built from 14 residues. Looked up from germline, CDR1 is LGHDT and CDR2 is YNNKEL (reference sequence). With 6 bases removed from V and 3 bases from J, the gap between germline ends came to 12 bases.

In this sample, this clone turned up once. The chain combines TRBV18 with TRBJ1-4, with 7 bases that match TRBD1. The CDR3 contains 16 residues. The junction had 7 bases not matched to a gene; V was cut back by 2 bases and J by 4 bases. Germline V CDR1 and CDR2: KGHSH, LQKENI. The CDR3 nucleotides read TGTGCCAGCTCACCAACCGGGACAGAGAATAATGAAAAACTGTTTTTT. Translating it yields CASSPTGTENNEKLFF.

This chain connects TRBV7-3 to TRBJ1-1; no firm D call. The ends were cut back, 7 bases at V and 3 bases at J, with 12 bases in the middle. The germline V gene encodes CDR1 SGHTA and CDR2 FQGTGA. This CDR3 is built from 13 residues. CDR3 in amino acids: CASNHPGDTEAFF. CDR3 nucleotides: TGTGCCAGCAACCACCCAGGTGACACTGAAGCTTTCTTT.

V is TRBV7-9 and J is TRBJ2-1; TRBD1 aligns across 12 bases. Germline V gene sequence: CDR1 SEHNR, CDR2 FQNEAQ (reference sequence). The CDR3 runs to 19 residues. J was trimmed by 10 bases and V by 3 bases; bases with no gene match: 19. The CDR3 DNA is TGTGCCAGCAGCTTTCCTCTGGCCACCCGGGACAGGGGGCTGGAGGAGCAGTTCTTC. This sequence encodes CASSFPLATRDRGLEEQFF.

This clone appeared a few times. The chain combines TRBV5-8 with TRBJ1-5, with D uncertain. Trimming left V 4 bases short and J 5 bases short, with 19 bases between. CDR1 is SGHTS, CDR2 YDEGEE, per germline. This CDR3 region has 16 residues. The CDR3 spells CASSLDPRGVDQPQHF. DNA for the CDR3: TGTGCCAGCAGCCTTGATCCCCGAGGTGTCGATCAGCCCCAGCATTTT.

The V and J genes are TRBV5-5 and TRBJ2-2; possibly TRBD1 for D (5 bases). CDR3 length: 15 residues. Germline values: CDR1 SGHKS, CDR2 YYEKEE (reference sequence). V shed 6 bases and J shed 2 bases, with 14 bases lying between them. The CDR3 region is CASTSTVENTGELFF. Here the CDR3 DNA reads TGTGCCAGCACCTCGACAGTGGAAAACACCGGGGAGCTGTTTTTT.

The sample holds one count of this clone. V is TRBV7-9 and J is TRBJ1-6; no clear D. The germline CDR1 and CDR2 sequences are SEHNR and FQNEAQ (reference sequence). The CDR3 spans 14 residues. V lost 3 bases and J lost 8, with 11 bases in between. CDR3 sequence (DNA): TGTGCCAGCAGCTTGGGAGGGCAGGATTCACCCCTCCACTTT. The encoded protein is CASSLGGQDSPLHF.

This sequence joins TRBV10-1 and TRBJ2-7; possible D gene TRBD1, 6 bases. CDR1 and CDR2 (germline): WNHNN, SYGVQD (reference sequence). Trimming took 6 bases from V and 0 from J, leaving 15 bases between them. The CDR3 is 15 residues long. CDR3 sequence: CASSLPGQLSYEQYF. DNA of the CDR3: TGCGCCAGCAGCCTCCCGGGACAACTCTCCTACGAGCAGTACTTC.

V gene TRBV6-5 combines with J gene TRBJ2-2; TRBD2 matches 10 bases. Germline assignment: CDR1 MNHEY and CDR2 SVGAGI. Germline trimming cut 6 bases from V and 5 bases from J; bases unmatched to any gene: 3. The CDR3 is 14 amino acids. In DNA form, the CDR3 reads TGTGCCAGCAGGGGACTAGCGTGGACCGGGGAGCTGTTTTTT. Its translation is CASRGLAWTGELFF.

This clone was seen just once. The chain links TRBV2 to TRBJ2-1; 11 positions match TRBD2. Germline-derived CDR1 and CDR2 are SNHLY and FYNNEI. The junction had 19 bases not matched to a gene; V was cut back by 5 bases and J by 7 bases. The CDR3 has 19 residues. The CDR3 DNA reads as TGTGCCAGCAGTCCCCTGGGATACAGAATAGCGGGGGGGTCTAATGAGCAGTTCTTC. Translation: CASSPLGYRIAGGSNEQFF.

The J gene is TRBJ1-2, the V gene TRBV15; 8 nucleotides agree with TRBD1. The CDR3 has 15 amino acids. Unmatched junction bases numbered 4, after V lost 1 base and J lost 3 bases. Germline V gene data show CDR1 as LNHNV and CDR2 as YYDKDF (reference sequence). The DNA of the CDR3 is TGTGCCACCAGCAGAGGACAGGGGTGGGACTATGGCTACACCTTC. Protein: CATSRGQGWDYGYTF.

V is TRBV7-9 and J is TRBJ2-2; D is unclear. This CDR3 spans 8 amino acids. The germline V and J ends were trimmed by 10 bases and 16 bases, with 10 bases remaining between them. Germline V gene lookup returns CDR1 SEHNR and CDR2 FQNEAQ (reference sequence). CDR3 protein: CATELRFF. The DNA of the CDR3 is TGTGCCACCGAGCTTCGGTTTTTT.

The chain has TRBV19 and TRBJ1-3; TRBD1 matches 7 bases. There are 16 residues in the CDR3. The V gene end was trimmed by 6 bases and the J gene end by 0 bases; junction bases not matched to a gene: 8. Germline V gene lookup returns CDR1 LNHDA and CDR2 SQIVND (reference sequence). The CDR3 region has the DNA TGTGCCAGTAGAACACAGGGGTTCAACTCTGGAAACACCATATATTTT. Protein product: CASRTQGFNSGNTIYF. The variable domain in full, with the rest retrieved from reference TRBV19 and TRBJ1-3, is DGGITQSPKYLFRKEGQNVTLSCEQNLNHDAMYWYRQDPGQGLRLIYYSQIVNDFQKGDIAEGYSVSREKKESFPLTVTSAQKNPTAFYLCASRTQGFNSGNTIYFGEGSWLTVV.

The V gene is TRBV3-1 (or the pseudogene TRBV3-2), the J gene TRBJ1-4; possibly TRBD1 for D (6 bases). V was clipped by 0 bases and J by 8 bases, with 16 bases between them. The CDR3 is made up of 16 amino acids. CDR1 is LGHDT and CDR2 is YNNKEL in the germline V gene (reference sequence). The CDR3 loop reads CASSQDLAGVGEKLFF. The CDR3 region has the DNA TGTGCCAGCAGCCAAGATCTTGCAGGGGTTGGGGAAAAACTGTTTTTT.

This clone was counted once. This chain uses TRBV6-5 with TRBJ1-3; D not certain. Trimming cost V 6 bases and J 0 bases, with 9 bases left between them. CDR3 length: 14 residues. The germline V gene encodes CDR1 MNHEY and CDR2 SVGAGI. CDR3 residues: CASSSGNSGNTIYF. The CDR3 DNA reads as TGTGCCAGCAGCTCAGGCAACTCTGGAAACACCATATATTTT.

The rearrangement uses TRBV5-6 and TRBJ1-4; 7 bases map to TRBD1. CDR1 is SGHDT and CDR2 is YYEEEE in the germline V gene. The CDR3 spans 15 residues. V was clipped by 4 bases and J by 5 bases; unmatched bases: 8. This CDR3 is CASSLTGQSNEKLFF. The DNA of the CDR3 is TGTGCCAGCAGCCTGACGGGACAGTCAAATGAAAAACTGTTTTTT.

This clone was observed once. This sequence joins TRBV9 and TRBJ2-7, with 9 bases matching TRBD1. The CDR3 consists of 14 residues. The V gene's germline CDR1 is SGDLS and CDR2 YYNGEE. Unmatched junction bases numbered 4, after V lost 3 bases and J lost 3 bases. CDR3 DNA: TGTGCCAGCAGCGCGGGACAGGGAAACTACGAGCAGTACTTC. Translating it yields CASSAGQGNYEQYF.

The rearrangement joins TRBV29-1 to TRBJ2-1; 9 nucleotides line up with TRBD2. Germline V gene lookup returns CDR1 SQVTM and CDR2 ANQGSEA. After removal of 3 bases from V and 7 bases from J, the junction contained 7 bases not matched to a gene. CDR3 length equals 14 residues. The CDR3 sequence is CSVEGTSMYNEQFF. DNA of the CDR3: TGCAGCGTTGAGGGGACTAGCATGTATAATGAGCAGTTCTTC.

A note on this clone: The sample carries other DNA sequences with the same CDR3. This chain uses TRBV5-1 with TRBJ1-1; 8 bases match TRBD1. The CDR3 is made up of 15 amino acids. Germline assignment: CDR1 SGHRS and CDR2 YFSETQ. Trimming cost V 0 bases and J 2 bases; bases outside gene matches: 3. CDR3 loop: CASSLATGVNTEAFF. The CDR3 DNA reads TGCGCCAGCAGCTTGGCGACAGGGGTCAACACTGAAGCTTTCTTT.

The rearrangement joins TRBV5-1 to TRBJ2-1; maybe TRBD1 (5 bases). Germline V gene data show CDR1 as SGHRS and CDR2 as YFSETQ. The CDR3 totals 15 residues. Trimming took off 4 bases at V and 2 bases at J, with 13 bases between the two ends. The CDR3 reads CASSLEDSPYNEQFF. The DNA for the CDR3 is TGCGCCAGCAGCCTTGAAGACAGTCCCTACAATGAGCAGTTCTTC.

V and J are TRBV5-4 and TRBJ2-7; tentatively, D is TRBD2 (6 bases). CDR1 is SGHNT, CDR2 YYREEE, per germline (reference sequence). Between the trimmed V and J ends, which lost 2 bases and 9 bases, there was a span of 15 bases. The CDR3 has 13 residues. CDR3 sequence (DNA): TGTGCCAGCAGCTTAAATTCTGCTAGCGCGCAGTACTTC. The encoded protein is CASSLNSASAQYF.

This chain links TRBV5-6 with TRBJ1-5; maybe TRBD1 (6 bases). Germline lookup yields CDR1 SGHDT and CDR2 YYEEEE. Trimming cost V 2 bases and J 3 bases, with 15 bases left between them. The CDR3 covers 16 residues. The CDR3 DNA reads as TGTGCCAGCAGCTTTGGCCCAGGGGACCTCAATCAGCCCCAGCATTTT. Protein sequence: CASSFGPGDLNQPQHF.

CDR3 residues: CASSRAGEQFF. The CDR3 DNA follows: TGTGCCAGCAGTAGAGCGGGGGAGCAGTTCTTC. V is TRBV12-3 or TRBV12-4 and J is TRBJ2-1; 7 bases are a match to TRBD2. This CDR3 is 11 amino acids long. J was trimmed by 10 bases and V by 5 bases; bases with no gene match: 2.